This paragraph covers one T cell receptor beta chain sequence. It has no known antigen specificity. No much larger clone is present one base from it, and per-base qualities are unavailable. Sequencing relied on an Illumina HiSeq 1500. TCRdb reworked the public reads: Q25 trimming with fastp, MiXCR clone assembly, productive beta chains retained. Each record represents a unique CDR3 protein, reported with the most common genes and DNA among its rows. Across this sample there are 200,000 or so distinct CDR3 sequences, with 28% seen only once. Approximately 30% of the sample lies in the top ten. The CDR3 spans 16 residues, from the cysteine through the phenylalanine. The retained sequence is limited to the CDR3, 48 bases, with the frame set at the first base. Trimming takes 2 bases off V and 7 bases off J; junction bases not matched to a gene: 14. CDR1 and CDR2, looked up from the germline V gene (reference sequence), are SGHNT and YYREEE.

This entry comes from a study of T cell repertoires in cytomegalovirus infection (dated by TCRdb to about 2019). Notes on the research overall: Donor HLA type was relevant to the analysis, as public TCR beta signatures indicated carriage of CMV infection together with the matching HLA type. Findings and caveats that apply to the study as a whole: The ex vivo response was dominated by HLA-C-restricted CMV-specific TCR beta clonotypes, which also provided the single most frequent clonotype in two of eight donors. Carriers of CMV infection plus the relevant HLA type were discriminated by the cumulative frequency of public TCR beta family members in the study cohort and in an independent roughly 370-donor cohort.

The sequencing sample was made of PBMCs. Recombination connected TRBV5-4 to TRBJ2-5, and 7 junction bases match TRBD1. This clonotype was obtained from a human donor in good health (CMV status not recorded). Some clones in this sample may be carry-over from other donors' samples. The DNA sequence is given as TGTGCCAGCAGCTTTCCGAGACAGGGCGGATTTGGGACCCAGTACTTC. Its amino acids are CASSFPRQGGFGTQYF.